Listed below are T cell receptor beta chains from one sample, sequenced in a study of blood T cell repertoires in COVID-19. The data were produced by immunoSEQ multiplex PCR, yet TCRdb's version contains in-frame clones alone and is incomplete. The sample gives roughly 390,000 clones, 85% of which show up once; approximately 3.6% is in the top ten. Source material: peripheral blood. The receptors originated from a woman aged 18-35 years with acute or convalescent COVID-19. The conserved cysteine and the conserved F or W are not part of the CDR3 here. The order of the fields is V gene, J gene, D gene, CDR3 protein. D genes are given only for firm matches.

TRBV3-1/TRBV3-2	TRBJ1-6	TRBD1	ASSPRQGNLINSPLH
TRBV5-5	TRBJ2-6	.	ASSLVSVGANVLT
TRBV2	TRBJ1-2	.	ASTSGTQANYGYT
TRBV7-8	TRBJ2-7	.	ASSPGAYEQY
TRBV24-1	TRBJ2-1	.	ATSDYRDNLSEQF
TRBV6-5	TRBJ1-1	.	ASIRYPNTEAF
TRBV29-1	TRBJ2-1	TRBD2	SVNQASGYNEQF
TRBV19	TRBJ2-7	TRBD2	ASSIGLAGETYEQY
TRBV6-5	TRBJ1-5	.	ASSSDYYQPQH
TRBV28	TRBJ2-7	.	ASSPPVPYEQY
TRBV9	TRBJ2-1	.	ASSVVLNEQF
TRBV11-2	TRBJ1-5	.	ASSLGAQGNQPQH
TRBV6-5	TRBJ1-1	.	ASSYFDTLGEAF
TRBV9	TRBJ1-1	TRBD1	ASSEGQILGTEAF
TRBV5-1	TRBJ1-2	TRBD1	ASSPGGTGGLLVNGYT
TRBV5-1	TRBJ2-2	.	ASSWEGHTRGGELF
TRBV2	TRBJ2-2	TRBD2	ASSDPQRESFGTGELF
TRBV9	TRBJ2-5	TRBD1	ASSVAVGQGEETQY
TRBV27	TRBJ2-5	TRBD2	ASRLAGGGRQETQY
TRBV28	TRBJ1-4	.	ASSVPGGSNEKLF
TRBV5-1	TRBJ2-1	.	ASSLEAVGYNEQF
TRBV7-3	TRBJ2-2	.	ASSSGAAVRNTGELF